This T cell receptor (beta chain) was profiled in a study of T cell responses to AZD1222 COVID-19 vaccine. The CDR3 has 14 amino acids. CDR1 and CDR2 from the germline V gene are MNHEY and SVGEGT. Trimming at V came to 4 bases and at J to 7 bases, leaving 4 bases not matched to a gene. The assay was immunoSEQ multiplex PCR, and TCRdb's table has in-frame clones only and misses some. The repertoire holds 75,000 to 90,000 clones, with approximately 85% as singletons. Sample: peripheral blood, taken 28 days after the second AZD1222 dose. The receptor was isolated from an adult who received the AZD1222 COVID-19 vaccine. The genes are TRBV6-2 or TRBV6-3 and TRBJ1-6; 7 nucleotides agree with TRBD1. The CDR3 region is CASSFGQANSPLHF. DNA of the CDR3: TGTGCCAGCAGTTTCGGACAGGCGAATTCACCCCTCCACTTT.